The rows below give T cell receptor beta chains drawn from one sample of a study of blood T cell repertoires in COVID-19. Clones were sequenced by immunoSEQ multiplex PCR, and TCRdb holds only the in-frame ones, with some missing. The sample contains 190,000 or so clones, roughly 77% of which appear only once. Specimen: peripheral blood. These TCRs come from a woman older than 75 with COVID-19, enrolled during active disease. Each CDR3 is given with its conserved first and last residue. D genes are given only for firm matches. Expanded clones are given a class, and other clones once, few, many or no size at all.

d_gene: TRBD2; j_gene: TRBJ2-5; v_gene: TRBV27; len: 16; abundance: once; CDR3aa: CASSSIGEGPQETQYF; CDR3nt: TGTGCCAGCAGTTCCATCGGGGAGGGACCACAAGAGACCCAGTACTTC
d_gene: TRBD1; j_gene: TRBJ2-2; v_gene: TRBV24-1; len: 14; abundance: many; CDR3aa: CATRGQGNTGELFF; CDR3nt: TGTGCCACCAGGGGACAGGGCAACACCGGGGAGCTGTTTTTT
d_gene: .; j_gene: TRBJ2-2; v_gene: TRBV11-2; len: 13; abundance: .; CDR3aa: CASRRGGTGELFF; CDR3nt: TGTGCCAGCAGGAGAGGGGGCACCGGGGAGCTGTTTTTT
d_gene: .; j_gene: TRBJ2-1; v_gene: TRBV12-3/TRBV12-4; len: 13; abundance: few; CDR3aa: CASSLDYVGEQFF; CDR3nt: TGTGCCAGCAGTTTAGACTATGTAGGCGAGCAGTTCTTC
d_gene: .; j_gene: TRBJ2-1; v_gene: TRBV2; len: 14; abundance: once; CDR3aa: CASDDSRSYNEQFF; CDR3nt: TGTGCCAGCGATGATAGCCGCTCCTACAATGAGCAGTTCTTC
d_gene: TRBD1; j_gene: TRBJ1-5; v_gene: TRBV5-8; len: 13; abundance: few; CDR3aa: CASSWDRAQPQHF; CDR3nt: TGTGCCAGCAGCTGGGACAGGGCCCAGCCCCAGCATTTT
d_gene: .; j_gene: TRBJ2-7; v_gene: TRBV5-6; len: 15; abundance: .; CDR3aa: CASSLALDTPYEQYF; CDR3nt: TGTGCCAGCAGCTTGGCCTTAGACACCCCCTACGAGCAGTACTTC
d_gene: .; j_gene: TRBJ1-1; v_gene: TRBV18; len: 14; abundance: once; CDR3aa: CASSPGAGDTEAFF; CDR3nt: TGTGCCAGCTCACCGGGTGCGGGAGACACTGAAGCTTTCTTT
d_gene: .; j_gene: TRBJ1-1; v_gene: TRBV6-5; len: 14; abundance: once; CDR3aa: CASMRSAMNTEAFF; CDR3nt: TGTGCCAGCATGAGATCAGCGATGAACACTGAAGCTTTTTTT
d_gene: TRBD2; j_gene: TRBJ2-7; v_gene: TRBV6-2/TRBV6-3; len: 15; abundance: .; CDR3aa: CASSIAGESSYEQYF; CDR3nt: TGTGCCAGCAGCATAGCGGGGGAAAGCTCCTACGAGCAGTACTTC
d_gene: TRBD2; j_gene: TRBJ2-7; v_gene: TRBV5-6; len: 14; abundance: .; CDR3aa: CASSLGLAHYEQYF; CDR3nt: TGTGCCAGCAGCTTGGGACTAGCCCACTACGAGCAGTACTTC
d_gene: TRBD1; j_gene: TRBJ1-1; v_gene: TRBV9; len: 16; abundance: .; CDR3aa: CASSVGGQGPGRKAFF; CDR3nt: TGTGCCAGCAGCGTAGGGGGACAGGGGCCGGGTCGTAAAGCTTTCTTT
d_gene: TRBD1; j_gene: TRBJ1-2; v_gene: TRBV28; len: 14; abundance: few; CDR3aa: CATRGRDRGHGYTF; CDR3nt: TGTGCCACCCGAGGTCGGGACAGGGGCCATGGCTACACCTTC
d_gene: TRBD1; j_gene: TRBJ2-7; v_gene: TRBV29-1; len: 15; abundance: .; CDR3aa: CSVIRGQGAMYEQYF; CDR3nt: TGCAGCGTGATCCGGGGACAGGGGGCAATGTACGAGCAGTACTTC
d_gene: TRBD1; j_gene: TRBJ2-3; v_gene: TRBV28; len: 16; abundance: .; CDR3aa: CASRMTGAPSTDTQYF; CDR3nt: TGTGCCAGCAGAATGACAGGGGCCCCTAGCACAGATACGCAGTATTTT
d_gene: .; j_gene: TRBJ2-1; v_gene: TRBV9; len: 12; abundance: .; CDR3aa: CASSGHREGQFF; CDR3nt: TGTGCCAGCAGCGGTCACAGGGAAGGGCAGTTCTTC
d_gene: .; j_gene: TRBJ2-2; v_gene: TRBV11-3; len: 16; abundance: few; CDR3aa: CASSLFQGSNTGELFF; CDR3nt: TGTGCCAGCAGCTTATTTCAGGGGTCGAACACCGGGGAGCTGTTTTTT
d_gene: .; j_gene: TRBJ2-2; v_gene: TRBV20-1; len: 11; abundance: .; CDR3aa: CSAPHTGELFF; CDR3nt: TGCAGTGCCCCCCATACCGGGGAGCTGTTTTTT